The present TCR delta chain was sequenced within a study of γδ T cells in repeated Plasmodium falciparum infection. In the study overall: The natural-infection arm compared Malian children under seasonal malaria with matched Australian children.

Each sorted gammadelta sample had TRG and TRD chains sequenced. TCRdb re-called the multiplex PCR reads via CATT. The data show tens of thousands of delta-chain clones, roughly 2% seen once. This clone has ten or more counts. The antigen is not known. The protein given by TCRdb reflects a much larger clone and differs at residue 9 from this DNA's translation, likely from a read error; the protein shown is the DNA's translation. Findings and limits, study-wide: Over time and infection, Vgamma9/Vdelta2+ repertoires remained highly stable and polyclonal. Vdelta2-negative gammadelta repertoires appeared less diverse and less shared in Malian than Australian children.

Flow sorting of PBMC yielded separate Vgamma9/Vdelta2+ and Vdelta2-negative gammadelta T cell populations for bulk repertoire analysis. CDR3 size: 13 residues. CDR1 and CDR2 (germline): TSWWSYY, QGS. Trimming removed 5 bases at V and 6 bases at J, with 13 bases between. This receptor was obtained from a pool of human donors (malaria-infected and uninfected, not separated). This chain links TRDV1 with TRDJ1; D gene unclear. TCRdb supplies no J gene; here it was assigned by aligning the nucleotide sequence to germline. Sequencing input: gamma-delta T cells from blood. CDR3 sequence reads: CALGRLRPYKLIF. The CDR3 DNA is TGTGCTCTTGGGCGCCTAAGGCCCTATAAACTCATCTTT.